The clone carrying this T cell receptor (beta chain) was counted a single time. The antigen remains undetermined. The data were obtained in a study of cytomegalovirus exposure and HLA in healthy donors. Study findings and constraints: V- and J-gene trimming of TCR beta was linked (in a later analysis) to a missense DCLRE1C variant. TRBV6-2, TRBV6-3 and some other V segments were unresolvable in 87-base-pair reads.

In germline, CDR1 is MNHEY, CDR2 SVGAGI. The CDR3 is 15 residues long. Trimming removed 6 bases from V and 2 bases from J, with 15 bases in between. 13 Jbeta primers and 60 Vbeta primers were used for the PCR. This table comes from immunoSEQ multiplex PCR, and its TCRdb copy is limited to in-frame clones, with some not included. The data contain some 170,000 clones, approximately 80% of them seen just once; the ten biggest clones take up 0.95% to 1.5%. This TCR was recovered from a woman between 50 and 59 years old in good health and CMV-seronegative. The gene calls are TRBV6-5 and TRBJ2-3, with D unresolved. The specimen sequenced was PBMCs. For the CDR3, the DNA is TGTGCCAGCAGCAACACAGAATATCACACAGATACGCAGTATTTT. Its protein product is CASSNTEYHTDTQYF.